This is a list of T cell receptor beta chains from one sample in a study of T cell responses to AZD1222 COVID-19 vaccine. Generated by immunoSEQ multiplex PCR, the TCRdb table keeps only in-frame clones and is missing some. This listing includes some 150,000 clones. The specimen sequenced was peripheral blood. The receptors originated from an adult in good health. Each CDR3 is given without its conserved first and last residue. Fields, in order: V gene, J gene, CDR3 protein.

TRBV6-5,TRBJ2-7,ASTRVWDEQY
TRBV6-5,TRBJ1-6,ASREGVTSPLH
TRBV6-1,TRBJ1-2,ASSEGESPYGYT
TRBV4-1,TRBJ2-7,ASSQVTGTGLEEQY
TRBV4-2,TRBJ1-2,ASSRRSADRDGYT
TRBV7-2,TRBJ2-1,ASSLRPGPYEQF
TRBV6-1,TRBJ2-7,ASSERTGEYEQY
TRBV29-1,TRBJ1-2,SVWTGSFYGYT
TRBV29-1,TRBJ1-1,SVARNFLVDTEAF
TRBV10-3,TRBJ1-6,ATGQGQNSPLH
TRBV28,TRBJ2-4,ASSPSVDIQY
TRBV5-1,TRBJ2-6,ASSLWVSSGANVLT
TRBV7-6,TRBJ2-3,ASSLGTGLNTDTQY
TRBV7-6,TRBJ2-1,ASSLEQGVYNEQF
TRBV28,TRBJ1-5,ASSPVPGQVQGGQPQH
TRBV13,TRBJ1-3,ASSLDRASGNTIY
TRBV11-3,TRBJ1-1,ASSLPEAF
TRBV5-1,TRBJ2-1,ASSLLGYNEQF
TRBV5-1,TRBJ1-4,ASSFQGGNEKLF